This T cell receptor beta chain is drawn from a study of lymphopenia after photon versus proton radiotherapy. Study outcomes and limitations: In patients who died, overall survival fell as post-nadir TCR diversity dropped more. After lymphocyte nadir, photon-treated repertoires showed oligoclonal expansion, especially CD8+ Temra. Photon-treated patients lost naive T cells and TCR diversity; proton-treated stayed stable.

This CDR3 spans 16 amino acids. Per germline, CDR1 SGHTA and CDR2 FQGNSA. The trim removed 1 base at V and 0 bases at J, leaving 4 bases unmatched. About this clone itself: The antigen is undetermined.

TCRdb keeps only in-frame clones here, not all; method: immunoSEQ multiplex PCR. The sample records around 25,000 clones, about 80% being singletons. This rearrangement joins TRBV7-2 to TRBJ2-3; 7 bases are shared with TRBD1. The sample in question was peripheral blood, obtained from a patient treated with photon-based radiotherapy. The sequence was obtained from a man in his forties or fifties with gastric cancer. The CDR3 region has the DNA TGTGCCAGCAGCTTAGTTGGGACAGCAAGCACAGATACGCAGTATTTT. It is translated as CASSLVGTASTDTQYF.